This entry features one T cell receptor delta chain sequence. TCRdb reanalysed the reads with CATT. The repertoire consists of 10,000 to 12,000 delta-chain clones, with roughly 9.5% occurring once and the leading ten covering about 9.3%. The data were taken from a study of gamma-delta chains in newborns, infants, children. Study overall: Polyclonal expansion of innate γδ T cells after birth follows microbial exposure.

With 4 bases clipped from V and 5 bases from J, the junction kept 10 bases outside the gene matches. This CDR3 has 15 residues. Looked up from germline, CDR1 is GEAIGNYY and CDR2 is EKD. The specimen was blood. The sequence came from a child who was a newborn, infant or young child, either healthy, febrile or measles-vaccinated (not recorded which). This sequence joins TRDV2 and TRDJ1; 9 nucleotides match TRDD3. In nucleotides, the CDR3 is TGTGCCTGTGATCAAATAGGGGGATACTCGGATAAACTCATCTTT. It translates to CACDQIGGYSDKLIF.